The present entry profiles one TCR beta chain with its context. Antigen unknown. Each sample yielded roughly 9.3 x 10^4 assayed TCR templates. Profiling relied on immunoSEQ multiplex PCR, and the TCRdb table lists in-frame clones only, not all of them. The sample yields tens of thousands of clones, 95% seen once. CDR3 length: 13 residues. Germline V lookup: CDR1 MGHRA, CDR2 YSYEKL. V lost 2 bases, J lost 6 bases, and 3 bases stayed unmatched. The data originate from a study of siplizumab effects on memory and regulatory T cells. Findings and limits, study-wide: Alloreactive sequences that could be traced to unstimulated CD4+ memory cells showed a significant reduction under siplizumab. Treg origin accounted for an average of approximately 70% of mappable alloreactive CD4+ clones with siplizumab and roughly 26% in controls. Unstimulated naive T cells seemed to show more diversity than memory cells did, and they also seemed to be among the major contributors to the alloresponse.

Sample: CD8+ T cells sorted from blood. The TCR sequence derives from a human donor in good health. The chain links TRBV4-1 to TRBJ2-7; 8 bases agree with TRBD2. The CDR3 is CASSQLAGGEQYF. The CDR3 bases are TGCGCCAGCAGCCAACTAGCGGGTGGCGAGCAGTACTTC.